The present T cell receptor beta chain was sequenced within a study of T cell responses to AZD1222 COVID-19 vaccine. The study's findings and limits: Donors were largely white British and mainly female; clonal diversity was possibly underestimated.

Germline loops: CDR1 SGHRS, CDR2 YFSETQ. V was trimmed by 3 bases and J by 1 base, leaving 11 bases between them. The CDR3 is made up of 15 amino acids. Assay: immunoSEQ multiplex PCR; the TCRdb copy retains only in-frame clones and omits some. The sample includes 140,000 to 150,000 clones, around nine tenths seen only once; the top ten take roughly 5%. Note on this clone: Its antigen is unknown.

The sequence came from an adult in good health. This rearrangement joins TRBV5-1 to TRBJ2-1; either TRBD1 or TRBD2 may fit D (7 bases each). Sequences were derived from peripheral blood, sampled on day 0 of AZD1222 vaccination. CDR3 loop: CASSSRGGSYNEQFF. The CDR3 nucleotides are TGCGCCAGCAGCTCCAGGGGGGGGTCCTACAATGAGCAGTTCTTC.